The source of this T cell receptor (beta chain) is a study of T-cell reconstitution after alpha-beta-depleted transplantation in children (dated by TCRdb to the mid-2010s). With respect to the entire study: Using TCR repertoire profiling, the study followed T-cell immune reconstitution in a quantitative way in children after TCRalphabeta/CD19-depleted allogeneic hematopoietic cell transplantation.

Findings and caveats that apply to the study as a whole: Apparently early alphabetaT-cell count recovery about two months after transplant reportedly relied on only several hundred rapidly expanded clones derived from non-depleted graft cells. The high TCRbeta diversity at day 60 in some patients was ascribed to recipient T cells and intrathymic progenitors that had survived conditioning. Over subsequent months, a decline in hyperexpanded clone frequencies was noted, and after one year, T-cell counts and TCRbeta diversity were mostly ascribed to newly produced T cells.

To prepare the library, PCR was applied. Sequencing used an Illumina HiSeq 2500. TCR library preparation used molecular barcoding, with unique molecular identifiers applied to normalize quantification of the TCRbeta repertoire. TCRdb passed the public sequencing reads through fastp at Q25 and MiXCR, retaining productive beta sequences. Under each unique CDR3 protein, matching rows form one entry showing the most common genes and DNA. The sample table contains 450,000 to 600,000 distinct CDR3 sequences; only one count was recorded for approximately 13% of them. The biggest ten clones account for approximately 2.1% of the sample. Reading the label with the study, this specimen's treatment or condition is: allogeneic hematopoietic cell transplantation with graft depleted of TCRalphabeta T cells and CD19 B cells. The transplant recipients were children given TCRalphabeta/CD19-depleted allogeneic hematopoietic cell grafts.

This clonotype was counted at least ten times. Its antigen specificity is not known. No per-base quality is available; no much larger clone lies one base away. This receptor was identified in a male patient between 10 and 17 years old who had a stem cell transplant for acute myeloid leukemia, so the T cells may come from the graft donor. The sample here was PBMCs, mostly from graft donor cells, taken 360 days after TCRalphabeta/CD19-depleted stem cell transplant.

The CDR3 protein sequence reads: CASRRGWDIPYNEQFF. DNA sequence: TGTGCCAGCAGGAGGGGCTGGGACATCCCGTACAATGAGCAGTTCTTC. The sequence links TRBV7-2 to TRBJ2-1; tentative D gene TRBD1, with 6 bases matching. V loses 6 bases, J loses 4 bases, and the germline ends lie 19 bases apart. Reading from cysteine to phenylalanine, the CDR3 counts 16 amino acids. Only CDR3 DNA is held: 48 bases, read in frame from base 1. CDR1 SGHTA and CDR2 FQGNSA were looked up in the germline V gene.